The 26 T cell receptor beta chains below all came from one sample that was sequenced in a study of blood T cells in healthy people across ages. Through a sample-barcoded 5' primer and a J-beta primer mix, a second PCR was run for roughly 6 to 12 cycles. One entry per CDR3 protein results from TCRdb running MiXCR on the 5' RACE reads. This table holds 700,000 to 950,000 distinct CDR3 sequences, roughly two fifths found once. Sequences were obtained from blood. These receptors were obtained from a woman aged 60-75 years in good health.

The chain uses TRBV4-3 and TRBJ1-2; D unclear. V was cut by 0 bases and J by 3 bases, with 11 bases left in between. Germline V lookup: CDR1 LGHNA, CDR2 YSLEER. The CDR3 contains 15 residues. CDR3 amino acids: CASSQDHKPYYGYTF. As DNA, the CDR3 is TGCGCCAGCAGCCAAGATCATAAACCGTACTATGGCTACACCTTC.

The chain combines TRBV6-1 with TRBJ2-5; perhaps TRBD1 as D (6 bases). From germline, CDR1 is MNHNS and CDR2 SASEGT. CDR3 length equals 14 residues. V lost 6 bases to trimming and J lost 2 bases, with 13 bases between them. The CDR3 sequence: CASSRDNRQETQYF. CDR3 in DNA: TGTGCCAGCAGCCGGGACAACCGACAAGAGACCCAGTACTTC.

There are a few counts of this clonotype. The CDR3 DNA is TGTGCCAGCAGCGCCAGCGGAGGTAGCTACGAGCAGTACTTC. This sequence encodes CASSASGGSYEQYF. The chain links TRBV9 to TRBJ2-7; D is possibly TRBD2 (5 bases). The V and J ends lost 3 bases and 3 bases respectively, with 13 bases between them. Germline V gene sequence: CDR1 SGDLS, CDR2 YYNGEE. The length of the CDR3 is 14 residues. The full variable domain, with the rest looked up from reference TRBV9 and TRBJ2-7, is DSGVTQTPKHLITATGQRVTLRCSPRSGDLSVYWYQQSLDQGLQFLIQYYNGEERAKGNILERFSAQQFPDLHSELNLSSLELGDSALYFCASSASGGSYEQYFGPGTRLTVT.

The gene calls are TRBV7-9 and TRBJ2-5, with 9 bases fitting TRBD2. Germline values: CDR1 SEHNR, CDR2 FQNEAQ (reference sequence). V lost 5 bases to trimming and J lost 11 bases; unmatched junction nucleotides: 12. The CDR3 extends over 14 amino acids. The CDR3 here is CASSPVAGETGQYF. The CDR3 DNA follows: TGTGCCAGCAGCCCAGTAGCGGGGGAGACCGGGCAGTACTTC.

This clonotype has just one count. This rearrangement joins TRBV6-8 to TRBJ2-3, with 8 nucleotides matching TRBD2. Germline V gene lookup returns CDR1 MNHGY and CDR2 SAAAGT. The CDR3 loop spans 18 amino acids. J gave up 1 base and V 7 bases, and 16 bases lay outside the gene matches. CDR3 region: CASTLFLSGIGRTDTQYF. The CDR3 nucleotides read TGTGCCAGCACTCTCTTCCTTAGCGGGATCGGGCGCACAGATACGCAGTATTTT.

This chain joins TRBV4-2 and TRBJ2-5; D gene ambiguous. This CDR3 is 18 amino acids long. Germline CDR1 reads LGHNA; CDR2 reads YNFKEQ. V lost 4 bases, J lost 0 bases, and 21 bases lay in between. CDR3 bases: TGTGCCAGCAGCCCGCAGCGAGCGAATAAAGCGTACCAAGAGACCCAGTACTTC. Protein product: CASSPQRANKAYQETQYF.

The table lists this clonotype with many counts. The chain employs TRBV7-2 and TRBJ2-5, with D possibly TRBD2 on 6 matching bases. Germline CDR1 reads SGHTA; CDR2 reads FQGNSA. The CDR3 has 14 residues. V gave up 5 bases and J gave up 0 bases, with 10 bases separating them. CDR3 loop: CASSLGGNQETQYF. CDR3 DNA: TGTGCCAGCAGCCTGGGAGGAAACCAAGAGACCCAGTACTTC.

With respect to this clonotype: A read error is possible here, since a much larger clone lies one base away. V and J are TRBV29-1 and TRBJ1-2, with a weak D call TRBD1 (5 bases). Trimming took off 4 bases at V and 8 bases at J, with 14 bases between the two ends. Germline assignment: CDR1 SQVTM and CDR2 ANQGSEA. This CDR3 comprises 12 residues. The CDR3 nucleotides are TGCAGCGTTGCCCGGGACCCATGGGGCTACACCTTC. Translated: CSVARDPWGYTF.

This chain links TRBV6-2 or TRBV6-3 with TRBJ1-5, with D hard to call. The ends were cut back, 7 bases at V and 3 bases at J, with 13 bases in the middle. Per the germline V gene, CDR1 is MNHEY and CDR2 is SVGEGT. The CDR3 consists of 14 residues. CDR3 region: CASTGEGANQPQHF. In DNA form, the CDR3 reads TGTGCCAGCACCGGGGAGGGAGCCAATCAGCCCCAGCATTTT.

The rearrangement uses TRBV7-3 and TRBJ2-1; D is uncertain. The CDR3 loop spans 17 amino acids. Trimming stripped 1 base from V and 8 bases from J, with 21 bases between. Germline values: CDR1 SGHTA, CDR2 FQGTGA. The CDR3: CASSLISGFLTTDEQFF. The CDR3 bases are TGTGCCAGCAGCTTAATATCGGGTTTTTTGACCACCGATGAGCAGTTCTTC. The whole variable domain, remainder taken from reference TRBV7-3 and TRBJ2-1, is GAGVSQTPSNKVTEKGKYVELRCDPISGHTALYWYRQSLGQGPEFLIYFQGTGAADDSGLPNDRFFAVRPEGSVSTLKIQRTERGDSAVYLCASSLISGFLTTDEQFFGPGTRLTVL.

This rearrangement joins TRBV4-1 to TRBJ2-2; D may be TRBD1 (6 bases). Germline CDR1 is MGHRA and CDR2 is YSYEKL. This CDR3 is built from 16 residues. The V end was cut by 5 bases, the J end by 4 bases, with 17 bases between. The CDR3 coding sequence is TGCGCCAGCAGCATCGGTACAGGGTTAGGCACCGGGGAGCTGTTTTTT. Translating it yields CASSIGTGLGTGELFF.

The J gene is TRBJ1-6, the V gene TRBV2; the D gene is possibly TRBD1 (6 bases). Germline CDR1 is SNHLY and CDR2 is FYNNEI. This CDR3 is 15 amino acids long. V dropped 5 bases and J dropped 9 bases, with 17 bases sitting between them. CDR3 amino acids: CASSPEGGLSSPLHF. DNA for the CDR3: TGTGCCAGCAGTCCCGAGGGGGGACTAAGTTCACCCCTCCACTTT.

This clonotype showed up many times. V gene TRBV7-2 combines with J gene TRBJ2-3; TRBD1 matches at 11 bases. V lost 5 bases and J lost 4; bases outside the gene matches: 17. Germline-derived CDR1 and CDR2 are SGHTA and FQGNSA. CDR3 length: 19 amino acids. The CDR3 sequence: CASSVPLSSGTGGPDTQYF. CDR3 DNA: TGTGCCAGCAGCGTGCCCCTTTCTTCCGGGACAGGGGGACCAGATACGCAGTATTTT.

V is TRBV7-2 and J is TRBJ1-2; 7 bases fit TRBD1. The germline V gene encodes CDR1 SGHTA and CDR2 FQGNSA. Germline trimming cut 5 bases from V and 5 bases from J; bases unmatched to any gene: 8. There are 14 residues in the CDR3. Written as DNA, the CDR3 is TGTGCCAGCAGCAATGGACAGGTTGGATATGGCTACACCTTC. It is translated as CASSNGQVGYGYTF.

V is TRBV25-1 and J is TRBJ2-1, with a possible D match to TRBD2 (5 bases). From germline, CDR1 is MGHDK and CDR2 SYGVNS. V lost 1 base, J lost 0 bases, and 7 bases lay in between. This CDR3 comprises 15 residues. CDR3 nucleotide sequence: TGTGCCAGCAGTGAATGGCTAGCCTCCTACAATGAGCAGTTCTTC. Its protein product is CASSEWLASYNEQFF.

The rearrangement links TRBV29-1 to TRBJ2-1, with D perhaps matching TRBD1 or TRBD2 (6 bases each). The CDR3 is 14 residues long. Germline CDR1 reads SQVTM; CDR2 reads ANQGSEA. V was shortened by 7 bases and J by 15 bases, with 28 bases between the two germline ends. As DNA, the CDR3 is TGCAGCGGACAACTTAAAACTAGCAGGGGAGGCGCGTTCTTC. It translates to CSGQLKTSRGGAFF.

This chain links TRBV25-1 with TRBJ2-7, with a possible D match to TRBD2 (6 bases). The assigned J gene may be wrong: the sequence end matches TRBJ2-5 better. Germline CDR1 and CDR2: MGHDK and SYGVNS. This CDR3 is built from 13 residues. The CDR3: CASSEAGLGTQYF. CDR3 sequence (DNA): TGTGCCAGCAGTGAAGCGGGATTGGGGACCCAGTACTTC.

This clonotype was seen once. The CDR3 sequence is CASSPAGTGVGQPQHF. As DNA, the CDR3 is TGTGCCAGCAGCCCGGCCGGGACAGGGGTGGGTCAGCCCCAGCATTTT. V usage is TRBV3-1 and J usage is TRBJ1-5; 10 bases are a match to TRBD1. Trimming cost V 4 bases and J 6 bases; bases outside gene matches: 9. This CDR3 has 16 residues. From germline, CDR1 is LGHDT and CDR2 YNNKEL (reference sequence).

The sample holds a few counts of this clonotype. The chain links TRBV27 to TRBJ2-7; the match to TRBD1 covers 10 bases. Per the germline V gene, CDR1 is MNHEY and CDR2 is SMNVEV (reference sequence). Trimming cost V 6 bases and J 4 bases; bases outside gene matches: 12. The CDR3 is made up of 16 amino acids. The CDR3 DNA sequence: TGTGCCAGCAGACGGACAGGGGGTTCAATGAGTTACGAGCAGTACTTC. Its protein is CASRRTGGSMSYEQYF.

A single count supports this clonotype. The chain is built from TRBV3-1 and TRBJ1-5, with D possibly TRBD1 on 6 matching bases. CDR3 size: 16 residues. V lost 1 base to trimming and J lost 0 bases, with 10 bases between them. The V gene's germline CDR1 is LGHDT and CDR2 YNNKEL (reference sequence). CDR3: CASSQGGRGSNQPQHF. CDR3 coding DNA: TGTGCCAGCAGCCAAGGGGGCAGGGGTAGCAATCAGCCCCAGCATTTT.

The chain joins TRBV3-1 to TRBJ2-5; either TRBD1 or TRBD2 may supply D (5 bases each). Trimming left V 1 base short and J 5 bases short, with 14 bases between. The CDR3 extends over 15 amino acids. Per the germline V gene, CDR1 is LGHDT and CDR2 is YNNKEL (reference sequence). The CDR3 nucleotides read TGTGCCAGCAGCCAAGGGGGGTCTAGCAGGGAGACCCAGTACTTC. Protein: CASSQGGSSRETQYF.

J is TRBJ2-3 and V is TRBV2; maybe TRBD2 (5 bases). From germline, CDR1 is SNHLY and CDR2 FYNNEI. The CDR3 spans 15 residues. Trimming took 0 bases from V and 1 from J, leaving 8 bases between them. The CDR3 bases are TGTGCCAGCAGTGAAGCGCCGAGGGGCACAGATACGCAGTATTTT. It yields the protein CASSEAPRGTDTQYF.

The rearrangement links TRBV18 to TRBJ2-1; TRBD1 matches 12 bases. Trimming at V came to 6 bases and at J to 5 bases, leaving 8 bases not matched to a gene. Germline V gene lookup returns CDR1 KGHSH and CDR2 LQKENI. The CDR3 has 16 amino acids. CDR3 nucleotides: TGTGCCAGCTCCCCCGGGACAGGGGGCAGGCACAATGAGCAGTTCTTC. Translation: CASSPGTGGRHNEQFF. Filled out from reference TRBV18 and TRBJ2-1, the complete variable domain reads NAGVMQNPRHLVRRRGQEARLRCSPMKGHSHVYWYRQLPEEGLKFMVYLQKENIIDESGMPKERFSAEFPKEGPSILRIQQVVRGDSAAYFCASSPGTGGRHNEQFFGPGTRLTVL.

This clonotype came up a few times. The chain uses TRBV7-2 and TRBJ2-1; TRBD2 matches 8 bases. Germline assignment: CDR1 SGHTA and CDR2 FQGNSA. CDR3 length equals 15 residues. V was pared by 4 bases and J by 5 bases, with 7 bases of the junction left unmatched. The CDR3 region is CASSSTSAGNNEQFF. For the CDR3, the DNA is TGTGCCAGCAGCTCGACTAGCGCAGGGAACAATGAGCAGTTCTTC.

This clonotype was seen a handful of times. The gene calls are TRBV9 and TRBJ2-7; 7 bases align to TRBD1. CDR1 is SGDLS, CDR2 YYNGEE, per germline. The junction had 6 bases not matched to a gene; V was cut back by 3 bases and J by 3 bases. The CDR3 runs to 14 residues. The CDR3 here is CASSASGQDYEQYF. DNA for the CDR3: TGTGCCAGCAGCGCTTCCGGACAGGACTACGAGCAGTACTTC.

The chain is built from TRBV7-2 and TRBJ2-7, with unresolved D. Trimming took off 5 bases at V and 0 bases at J, with 14 bases between the two ends. CDR3 length equals 15 residues. Germline V gene lookup returns CDR1 SGHTA and CDR2 FQGNSA. CDR3: CASSRQASSSYEQYF. The CDR3, as DNA: TGTGCCAGCAGCCGACAAGCCTCTAGCTCCTACGAGCAGTACTTC.